This T cell receptor beta chain was identified during a study of a mutant IDH1 vaccine in newly diagnosed glioma. The overall study: Patients received vaccination from 4-6 weeks after radiotherapy alone, or with temozolomide cycles. Treated patients were roughly 62% male, approximately 38% female, mean age approximately 40 years.

Overall study findings and caveats: Changes to the top peripheral T cell clonotypes appeared unrelated to pseudoprogression.

On this clone: What it binds is unknown.

Repertoires were generated with immunoSEQ multiplex PCR, while TCRdb's copy carries only in-frame clones and drops some. In the table there are around 60,000 clones, roughly 87% of which are singletons. The time point: week 47, end of study. Vaccination comprised doses that each held 300 ug of mutant IDH1 20-mer peptide, plus topical imiquimod. This CDR3 comprises 15 residues. Germline V gene lookup returns CDR1 KGHSH and CDR2 LQKENI. V lost 2 bases to trimming and J lost 9 bases; unmatched junction nucleotides: 9. The sequence derives from a man aged 30-40 years with glioma. The chain has TRBV18 and TRBJ2-1; TRBD2 matches at 8 bases. The specimen comprised PBMCs, sampled from a glioma patient whose treatment included an IDH1 peptide vaccine. The CDR3 DNA reads as TGTGCCAGCTCACCAACCTCGGGGGGGCGGGGTGAGCAGTTCTTC. Amino acids: CASSPTSGGRGEQFF.